Listed below are T cell receptor beta chains from one sample, sequenced in a study of regulatory T cells in long-lasting Graves disease. TCRdb independently ran MiXCR on the multiplex PCR reads; one entry per CDR3 protein. This sample has around 250,000 distinct CDR3 sequences, with about 18% found just once. This sample also belongs to another study, concerning T cells in Graves' hyperthyroidism and ophthalmopathy.

This sample comprised peripheral blood mononuclear cells (PBMCs), obtained at new diagnosis, from a patient treated with antithyroid drugs. These receptors came from a woman in her twenties or thirties with Graves disease. The CDR3 runs from the conserved cysteine through the conserved F or W. Fields, in order: V gene, clone size, D gene, J gene, CDR3 protein, CDR3 DNA. D genes are given only for firm matches. Size is omitted from some rows. Given values are once, few, many or a class for expanded clones.

v_gene: TRBV11-2; abundance: -; d_gene: -; j_gene: TRBJ1-3; CDR3aa: CASSPAGGNTIYF; CDR3nt: TGTGCCAGCAGCCCAGCGGGGGGAAACACCATATATTTT
v_gene: TRBV7-2; abundance: many; d_gene: TRBD1; j_gene: TRBJ1-2; CDR3aa: CASTRTGLPVNGYTF; CDR3nt: TGTGCCAGCACCAGGACAGGGCTTCCCGTTAATGGCTACACCTTC
v_gene: TRBV5-1; abundance: -; d_gene: -; j_gene: TRBJ2-4; CDR3aa: CASSLDGRDIQYF; CDR3nt: TGCGCCAGCAGCTTGGATGGACGGGACATTCAGTACTTC
v_gene: TRBV6-1; abundance: few; d_gene: TRBD2; j_gene: TRBJ2-5; CDR3aa: CASSPLSSGGGRETQYF; CDR3nt: TGTGCCAGCAGTCCACTATCTAGCGGGGGCGGGCGAGAGACCCAGTACTTC
v_gene: TRBV11-2; abundance: -; d_gene: -; j_gene: TRBJ2-1; CDR3aa: CASSLGGLFNEQFF; CDR3nt: TGTGCCAGCAGCTTAGGAGGACTGTTCAATGAGCAGTTCTTC
v_gene: TRBV24-1; abundance: many; d_gene: -; j_gene: TRBJ2-2; CDR3aa: CATSDPTNTGELFF; CDR3nt: TGTGCCACCAGTGATCCCACGAACACCGGGGAGCTGTTTTTT
v_gene: TRBV4-1; abundance: -; d_gene: -; j_gene: TRBJ2-5; CDR3aa: CASSAPGTRSPRLETQYF; CDR3nt: TGCGCCAGCAGCGCCCCCGGGACTCGCTCACCTCGGTTAGAGACCCAGTACTTC
v_gene: TRBV19; abundance: many; d_gene: TRBD1; j_gene: TRBJ1-1; CDR3aa: CASRDREDTEAFF; CDR3nt: TGCGCCAGCAGGGACAGGGAGGACACTGAAGCTTTCTTT
v_gene: TRBV28; abundance: -; d_gene: -; j_gene: TRBJ2-3; CDR3aa: CASSPGLLSTDTQYF; CDR3nt: TGTGCCAGCAGCCCCGGATTATTGTCGACAGATACGCAGTATTTT
v_gene: TRBV7-9; abundance: many; d_gene: -; j_gene: TRBJ2-1; CDR3aa: CASSSRDRGYNEQFF; CDR3nt: TGTGCCAGCAGTTCTCGGGACCGTGGGTACAATGAGCAGTTCTTC
v_gene: TRBV18; abundance: many; d_gene: TRBD1; j_gene: TRBJ1-1; CDR3aa: CASSPRQGEAFF; CDR3nt: TGTGCCAGCTCACCACGACAGGGGGAAGCTTTCTTT
v_gene: TRBV3-1; abundance: many; d_gene: -; j_gene: TRBJ2-2; CDR3aa: CASSQMTTNTGELFF; CDR3nt: TGTGCCAGCAGCCAAATGACAACAAACACCGGGGAGCTGTTTTTT
v_gene: TRBV7-9; abundance: many; d_gene: -; j_gene: TRBJ2-7; CDR3aa: CASSFTGSSYEQYF; CDR3nt: TGTGCCAGCAGCTTTACAGGATCCTCCTACGAGCAGTACTTC
v_gene: TRBV6-1; abundance: many; d_gene: TRBD1; j_gene: TRBJ1-1; CDR3aa: CASKWTGGALTEAFF; CDR3nt: TGTGCCAGCAAATGGACAGGGGGCGCGTTGACTGAAGCTTTCTTT
v_gene: TRBV20-1; abundance: -; d_gene: TRBD1; j_gene: TRBJ2-1; CDR3aa: CSAPGTGAHEQFF; CDR3nt: TGCAGTGCGCCCGGGACAGGGGCCCATGAGCAGTTCTTC
v_gene: TRBV20-1; abundance: many; d_gene: TRBD2; j_gene: TRBJ2-3; CDR3aa: CSATTSGGSSTHTDTQYF; CDR3nt: TGCAGTGCTACGACTAGCGGGGGATCCTCAACCCACACAGATACGCAGTATTTT
v_gene: TRBV7-8; abundance: many; d_gene: -; j_gene: TRBJ2-5; CDR3aa: CASSPYRTRTVQETQYF; CDR3nt: TGTGCCAGCAGCCCTTACAGAACAAGGACGGTCCAAGAGACCCAGTACTTC
v_gene: TRBV9; abundance: -; d_gene: TRBD1; j_gene: TRBJ2-1; CDR3aa: CASSYRDRVFRLEQFF; CDR3nt: TGTGCCAGCAGTTATCGGGACAGGGTGTTTCGACTTGAGCAGTTCTTC
v_gene: TRBV5-1; abundance: -; d_gene: TRBD2; j_gene: TRBJ2-3; CDR3aa: CASSPNPSGGFTDTQYF; CDR3nt: TGCGCCAGCAGCCCCAACCCTAGCGGGGGGTTCACAGATACGCAGTATTTT
v_gene: TRBV11-2; abundance: many; d_gene: TRBD1; j_gene: TRBJ1-6; CDR3aa: CASSRNPPGQYNSPLHF; CDR3nt: TGTGCCAGCAGCCGTAATCCGCCGGGACAGTATAATTCACCCCTCCACTTT
v_gene: TRBV29-1; abundance: -; d_gene: -; j_gene: TRBJ1-1; CDR3aa: CSVKGYLNTEAFF; CDR3nt: TGCAGCGTGAAAGGATACCTGAACACTGAAGCTTTCTTT
v_gene: TRBV5-1; abundance: few; d_gene: -; j_gene: TRBJ1-4; CDR3aa: CASSRTVNEKLFF; CDR3nt: TGCGCCAGCAGCAGGACAGTTAATGAAAAACTGTTTTTT
v_gene: TRBV6-5; abundance: many; d_gene: TRBD1; j_gene: TRBJ2-5; CDR3aa: CASSYFGEGAYQETQYF; CDR3nt: TGTGCCAGCAGTTACTTTGGTGAGGGGGCGTACCAAGAGACCCAGTACTTC
v_gene: TRBV25-1; abundance: few; d_gene: -; j_gene: TRBJ2-7; CDR3aa: CASSEDGLLYEQYF; CDR3nt: TGTGCCAGCAGTGAAGACGGACTACTCTACGAGCAGTACTTC
v_gene: TRBV11-3; abundance: many; d_gene: -; j_gene: TRBJ1-1; CDR3aa: CASSLRGMDTEAFF; CDR3nt: TGTGCCAGCAGCCTAAGGGGGATGGACACTGAAGCTTTCTTT
v_gene: TRBV20-1; abundance: many; d_gene: TRBD1; j_gene: TRBJ1-4; CDR3aa: CSARPPRDRVKELFF; CDR3nt: TGCAGTGCTAGACCCCCCAGGGACAGGGTAAAGGAACTGTTTTTT
v_gene: TRBV12-3/TRBV12-4; abundance: many; d_gene: -; j_gene: TRBJ2-7; CDR3aa: CASSPRSTYEQYF; CDR3nt: TGTGCCAGCAGTCCAAGGTCCACCTACGAGCAGTACTTC
v_gene: TRBV10-1; abundance: many; d_gene: -; j_gene: TRBJ2-7; CDR3aa: CASSEEPALNEQYF; CDR3nt: TGCGCCAGCAGTGAAGAACCGGCCTTGAACGAGCAGTACTTC
v_gene: TRBV20-1; abundance: many; d_gene: TRBD2; j_gene: TRBJ2-5; CDR3aa: CSAKSGGQETQYF; CDR3nt: TGCAGTGCTAAGAGCGGGGGGCAAGAGACCCAGTACTTC
v_gene: TRBV7-6; abundance: many; d_gene: TRBD2; j_gene: TRBJ2-7; CDR3aa: CASSLGTSGLYEQYF; CDR3nt: TGTGCCAGCAGCTTAGGGACTAGCGGGCTCTACGAGCAGTACTTC
v_gene: TRBV18; abundance: many; d_gene: TRBD1; j_gene: TRBJ2-1; CDR3aa: CASSSGTGRYNEQFF; CDR3nt: TGTGCCAGCTCCTCCGGGACAGGGAGGTACAATGAGCAGTTCTTC
v_gene: TRBV19; abundance: many; d_gene: TRBD1; j_gene: TRBJ2-7; CDR3aa: CASSMTGQGEDEQYF; CDR3nt: TGTGCCAGTAGTATGACGGGACAGGGGGAAGACGAGCAGTACTTC
v_gene: TRBV29-1; abundance: many; d_gene: -; j_gene: TRBJ2-1; CDR3aa: CSTLAEYNEQFF; CDR3nt: TGCAGCACCTTAGCAGAATACAATGAGCAGTTCTTC
v_gene: TRBV11-3; abundance: many; d_gene: TRBD1; j_gene: TRBJ2-1; CDR3aa: CASSLDGGQGYNEQFF; CDR3nt: TGTGCCAGCAGCTTAGATGGAGGACAGGGCTACAATGAGCAGTTCTTC
v_gene: TRBV20-1; abundance: many; d_gene: -; j_gene: TRBJ1-1; CDR3aa: CSARSGSANTEAFF; CDR3nt: TGCAGTGCTAGAAGTGGGTCGGCGAACACTGAAGCTTTCTTT
v_gene: TRBV12-3/TRBV12-4; abundance: once; d_gene: TRBD1; j_gene: TRBJ1-2; CDR3aa: CASRGTGSFVYTF; CDR3nt: TGTGCCAGCAGGGGGACAGGGAGTTTCGTCTACACCTTC